The clone carrying this T cell receptor (beta chain) appeared a single time. This sample is drawn from a study of blood T cell repertoires in COVID-19. Study-level background: COVID-19 samples, acute and convalescent, were from the United States, Italy and Spain.

The CDR3 is 16 amino acids. Authors' methods: Estimates of nucleated cell counts were drawn from the amplification of reference gene primers. Here immunoSEQ multiplex PCR was the method, and the copy in TCRdb shows in-frame clones only, minus some. That table supplies the V and J calls and clone size; D and trimming were determined from the DNA. The sample contains roughly 200,000 clones, around 85% of which appear only once. The receptor was derived from a man in his fifties or sixties who had recovered from COVID-19. The chain employs TRBV12-2 and TRBJ1-1. TRBV12-2 is flagged as a pseudogene. The material sequenced was peripheral blood. This chain's CDR3 is CASRFMCGCQNTEAFF. CDR3 bases: TGTGCAAGTCGCTTCATGTGCGGCTGCCAGAACACTGAAGCTTTCTTT.